Shown below are 18 T cell receptor beta chains from a single sample sequenced in a study of shared clonotypes between healthy human individuals. Produced via immunoSEQ multiplex PCR; TCRdb's table is partial and in-frame only. The profile shows roughly 2.5 million clones, approximately 92% of them singletons. Sequenced material: naive CD4+ T cells sorted from blood. Subset described: CD45RA+ positively selected. The receptor set was obtained from a man younger than 30 in good health.

The chain recombines TRBV30 with TRBJ1-2, with D hard to call. V was clipped by 3 bases and J by 4 bases, with 12 bases between them. The CDR3 length is 13 residues. Per the germline V gene, CDR1 is GTSNPN and CDR2 is SVGIG (reference sequence). The CDR3 loop is CAWRAPGIYGYTF. CDR3 DNA sequence: TGTGCCTGGAGAGCTCCGGGGATCTATGGCTACACCTTC.

The CDR3 nucleotides read TGCGCCAGCAGCCAAGGAACTAGCGGGAGAATTTTCCGAAGTTCCTACGAGCAGTACTTC. Residues: CASSQGTSGRIFRSSYEQYF. This chain connects TRBV4-3 to TRBJ2-7; TRBD2 matches 11 bases. J gave up 1 base and V 1 base, and 15 bases lay outside the gene matches. The CDR3 runs 20 residues. Germline CDR1 is LGHNA and CDR2 is YSLEER.

Regarding this clone: The germline gene is not matched at one end of the junction; a read error may be the cause. Here the CDR3 DNA reads TGTGCTAGCAGCCTGGGACTAGCGGGGGGGCCGGAGACCCAGTACTTC. This codes for CASSLGLAGGPETQYF. The chain combines TRBV7-7 with TRBJ2-5; 16 bases fit TRBD2. Germline CDR1 reads SSHAT; CDR2 reads FNYEAQ (reference sequence). The CDR3 covers 16 residues.

On this clone itself: The same CDR3 also results from other DNA sequences found in this sample. This chain uses TRBV7-2 with TRBJ2-3; D remains unclear. V was clipped by 2 bases and J by 0 bases, with 6 bases between them. CDR1 is SGHTA, CDR2 FQGNSA, per germline. The CDR3 runs 14 residues. As DNA, the CDR3 is TGTGCCAGCAGCTTAAGACGTAGCACAGATACGCAGTATTTT. Amino acid sequence: CASSLRRSTDTQYF. Full variable domain (missing parts from reference TRBV7-2 and TRBJ2-3): GAGVSQSPSNKVTEKGKDVELRCDPISGHTALYWYRQSLGQGLEFLIYFQGNSAPDKSGLPSDRFSAERTGGSVSTLTIQRTQQEDSAVYLCASSLRRSTDTQYFGPGTRLTVL.

This chain connects TRBV7-9 to TRBJ2-3; 8 bases align to TRBD1. V lost 1 base and J lost 2; bases outside the gene matches: 5. CDR3 size: 16 residues. The germline gives CDR1 SEHNR, CDR2 FQNEAQ (reference sequence). In nucleotides, the CDR3 is TGTGCCAGCAGCTTAGGCGCGACAGGGGTCACAGATACGCAGTATTTT. Residues: CASSLGATGVTDTQYF.

The rearrangement uses TRBV5-6 and TRBJ2-1; 8 nucleotides align to TRBD1. Germline-derived CDR1 and CDR2 are SGHDT and YYEEEE. V trimming: 4 bases; J trimming: 5 bases; junction bases outside the gene matches: 14. The CDR3 runs 17 residues. The CDR3, as DNA: TGTGCCAGCAGCCCATCACTCGGACAGGGTCGGGACAATGAGCAGTTCTTC. Translation gives CASSPSLGQGRDNEQFF.

The chain couples TRBV30 to TRBJ1-1; no definite D call. This CDR3 has 14 amino acids. Trimming stripped 5 bases from V and 3 bases from J, with 16 bases between. Germline V CDR1 and CDR2: GTSNPN, SVGIG (reference sequence). The CDR3 is CAWALRGVDTEAFF. The CDR3 DNA reads as TGTGCCTGGGCCTTACGGGGAGTAGACACTGAAGCTTTCTTT.

This chain joins TRBV4-1 and TRBJ1-4; no reliable D call. Deletions cut 3 bases from V and 4 bases from J, with 6 bases between. Germline CDR1 MGHRA, CDR2 YSYEKL. The CDR3 runs 13 residues. Written as DNA, the CDR3 is TGCGCCAGCAGCCAGGACCGTAATGAAAAACTGTTTTTT. Its protein is CASSQDRNEKLFF.

The genes are TRBV9 and TRBJ1-1; the D is unclear. The ends were cut back, 4 bases at V and 0 bases at J, with 10 bases in the middle. The CDR3 is 14 amino acids. Germline V gene sequence: CDR1 SGDLS, CDR2 YYNGEE. The CDR3 here is CASSSGLVNTEAFF. CDR3 DNA: TGTGCCAGCAGCTCCGGGCTGGTGAACACTGAAGCTTTCTTT.

The sample holds one count of this clone. This chain connects TRBV7-2 to TRBJ2-2; TRBD1 aligns across 10 bases. After removal of 6 bases from V and 5 bases from J, the junction contained 3 bases not matched to a gene. This CDR3 is 14 amino acids long. From germline, CDR1 is SGHTA and CDR2 FQGNSA. CDR3 nucleotides: TGTGCCAGCAGACGGGACAGGGGTACCGGGGAGCTGTTTTTT. It is translated as CASRRDRGTGELFF.

As regards this clone: Other DNA sequences in this sample translate to the same CDR3. The CDR3 sequence is CASSLRGYGYTF. CDR3 DNA: TGTGCCAGCAGCTTACGTGGATATGGCTACACCTTC. The J gene is TRBJ1-2, the V gene TRBV7-2, with no clear D. Germline-derived CDR1 and CDR2 are SGHTA and FQGNSA. This CDR3 comprises 12 residues. Trimming shortened V by 2 bases and J by 5 bases, and 6 bases separated the two germline ends.

The rearrangement uses TRBV7-9 and TRBJ2-6, with D tentatively TRBD1 (6 bases). The CDR3 spans 16 residues. CDR1 is SEHNR, CDR2 FQNEAQ, per germline (reference sequence). The germline V and J ends were trimmed by 2 bases and 2 bases, with 10 bases remaining between them. The CDR3 protein is CASSLSGAPGANVLTF. The CDR3 nucleotides are TGTGCCAGCAGCTTATCAGGGGCCCCTGGGGCCAACGTCCTGACTTTC. The whole variable domain, remainder taken from reference TRBV7-9 and TRBJ2-6, is DTGVSQNPRHKITKRGQNVTFRCDPISEHNRLYWYRQTLGQGPEFLTYFQNEAQLEKSRLLSDRFSAERPKGSFSTLEIQRTEQGDSAMYLCASSLSGAPGANVLTFGAGSRLTVL.

V is TRBV19 and J is TRBJ2-2; no clear D. Between the trimmed V and J ends, which lost 5 bases and 8 bases, there was a span of 9 bases. The CDR3 is 12 amino acids. Per the germline V gene, CDR1 is LNHDA and CDR2 is SQIVND (reference sequence). CDR3 DNA: TGTGCCAGTAGTCCGGTTCGTGGGGAGCTGTTTTTT. It specifies CASSPVRGELFF. Together with reference TRBV19 and TRBJ2-2, the CDR3 gives the full variable domain: DGGITQSPKYLFRKEGQNVTLSCEQNLNHDAMYWYRQDPGQGLRLIYYSQIVNDFQKGDIAEGYSVSREKKESFPLTVTSAQKNPTAFYLCASSPVRGELFFGEGSRLTVL.

This chain links TRBV5-4 with TRBJ2-1, with 9 bases aligning to TRBD2. The CDR3 consists of 18 residues. V lost 0 bases and J lost 4; bases outside the gene matches: 11. Germline-derived CDR1 and CDR2 are SGHNT and YYREEE (reference sequence). CDR3: CASSLGTSESSFYNEQFF. CDR3 nucleotide sequence: TGTGCCAGCAGCTTGGGGACTAGCGAAAGCAGCTTTTACAATGAGCAGTTCTTC.

This rearrangement joins TRBV19 to TRBJ1-5, with a possible D match to TRBD1 (5 bases). Germline assignment: CDR1 LNHDA and CDR2 SQIVND (reference sequence). The CDR3 spans 16 residues. The germline V and J ends were trimmed by 6 bases and 0 bases, with 15 bases remaining between them. The CDR3 here is CASRSPDSYSNQPQHF. The CDR3 DNA reads TGTGCCAGTAGGAGTCCCGACAGTTATAGCAATCAGCCCCAGCATTTT.

The gene calls are TRBV6-5 and TRBJ2-3; possible D gene TRBD1, 5 bases. Trimming cost V 5 bases and J 7 bases, with 13 bases left between them. This CDR3 is 13 amino acids long. Germline V gene lookup returns CDR1 MNHEY and CDR2 SVGAGI. CDR3 coding DNA: TGTGCCAGCAGTCCAAGGGGTAGCAATACGCAGTATTTT. It is translated as CASSPRGSNTQYF.

This chain connects TRBV21-1 to TRBJ1-5; the table assigns TRBD1, which was not confirmed against the DNA. TRBV21-1 counts as a pseudogene. There are 17 residues in the CDR3. CDR3 DNA sequence: TGTGCCAGCAGCAAAGACGACGACAGGCCGGCGGATCAGCCCCAGCATTTT. It encodes CASSKDDDRPADQPQHF.

CDR3: CASSVGQGAPGYGYTF. The CDR3 DNA sequence: TGTGCCAGCAGCGTGGGGCAGGGGGCGCCAGGCTATGGCTACACCTTC. The chain combines TRBV9 with TRBJ1-2, with 8 bases matching TRBD1. The CDR3 covers 16 residues. Trimming removed 2 bases from V and 4 bases from J; junction bases left unmatched: 10. The germline V gene encodes CDR1 SGDLS and CDR2 YYNGEE.